The rows below give T cell receptor beta chains drawn from one sample of a study of blood T cell repertoires in COVID-19. Sequencing was performed with immunoSEQ multiplex PCR; in TCRdb, only in-frame clones are kept and a portion is missing. The table has roughly 150,000 clones, about 81% seen once; the top ten hold roughly 19%. Material for sequencing was peripheral blood. These receptors all stem from a woman of 80 years or more with acute or convalescent COVID-19. Both conserved end residues are part of each CDR3. Fields, in order: J gene, D gene, clone size, V gene, CDR3 DNA, CDR3 protein. A D gene is named only where the DNA matches it firmly. A row's size may be missing; if present it is once, few, many or a size class.

>TRBJ1-2|.|.|TRBV19
TGTGCCAGTAGTATCTTAACGGGGAACTATGGCTACACCTTC
CASSILTGNYGYTF
>TRBJ1-2|TRBD1|.|TRBV5-4
TGTGCCAGCAGAGGCCCCGACAGGGACCCCTCCGGCTACACCTTC
CASRGPDRDPSGYTF
>TRBJ1-2|TRBD1|.|TRBV4-3
TGCGCCAGCAGCCAAGGGGGGGACAGGGTTGGCTACACCTTC
CASSQGGDRVGYTF
>TRBJ2-1|.|.|TRBV28
TGTGCCAGCAGTTTCCCGACTAGTTGGGTCAATGAGCAGTTCTTC
CASSFPTSWVNEQFF
>TRBJ2-7|TRBD1|.|TRBV9
TGTGCCAGCAGCCCCCGGGGACAGAGCTCCTACGAGCAGTACTTC
CASSPRGQSSYEQYF
>TRBJ2-1|TRBD1|.|TRBV29-1
TGCAGCGTCGAAAGAGGACAGGGGGCGTACAATGAGCAGTTCTTC
CSVERGQGAYNEQFF
>TRBJ1-1|.|.|TRBV19
TGTGCCAGTAGCGTCGACGGGGGGGTCACTGAAGCTTTCTTT
CASSVDGGVTEAFF
>TRBJ2-1|.|.|TRBV7-9
TGTGCCAGCAGCCCCCAATTTGAGCAGTTCTTC
CASSPQFEQFF
>TRBJ2-3|TRBD1|.|TRBV18
TGTGCCAGCTCACCGGCAAGGGGGCGAAGCACAGATACGCAGTATTTT
CASSPARGRSTDTQYF
>TRBJ1-5|.|many|TRBV10-1
TGCGCCAGCAGAACCGGGACATCAATTCTGCGAGCTGATGACCAGCCCCAGCATTTT
CASRTGTSILRADDQPQHF
>TRBJ1-4|.|.|TRBV18
TGTGCCAGCTCACCAGGAGACAGGCTTCTTAATGAAAAACTGTTTTTT
CASSPGDRLLNEKLFF
>TRBJ2-7|TRBD2|once|TRBV6-5
TGTGCCAGCAGTTACTCGACTAGCGGGAGGGCCTACGAGCAGTACTTC
CASSYSTSGRAYEQYF
>TRBJ1-4|.|.|TRBV15
TGTGCCACCAGCAGAGTCGAGGGTGAAAAACTGTTTTTT
CATSRVEGEKLFF
>TRBJ2-5|TRBD2|.|TRBV3-1/TRBV3-2
TGTGCCAGCAGCCTAGCGGGAGGGGGGGCCAAAGAGACCCAGTACTTC
CASSLAGGGAKETQYF
>TRBJ1-4|TRBD1|.|TRBV19
TGTGCCAGTAGTATGGACAGGGTGGCTAATGAAAAACTGTTTTTT
CASSMDRVANEKLFF
>TRBJ1-1|.|once|TRBV2
TGTGCCAGCAGGGGCCTCCAGAACACTGAAGCTTTCTTT
CASRGLQNTEAFF
>TRBJ1-1|TRBD1|.|TRBV5-4
TGTGCCAGCAGCGGACAGGGAAAAGCTGAAGCTTTCTTT
CASSGQGKAEAFF
>TRBJ2-2|.|.|TRBV27
TGTGCCACCCAGAGGGTGGCGGGGGCGACGAACACCGGGGAGCTGTTTTTT
CATQRVAGATNTGELFF
>TRBJ1-2|TRBD1|.|TRBV5-6
TGTGCCAGCAGCTCGATTGAGGGACAGCGACGGTCCCATGGCTACACCTTC
CASSSIEGQRRSHGYTF
>TRBJ1-4|.|.|TRBV19
TGTGCCAGTAGTATGACCGGGTATGAAAAACTGTTTTTT
CASSMTGYEKLFF
>TRBJ1-6|.|.|TRBV4-1
TGCGCCAGCAGCCAAGATCGACAGAATAATTCACCCCTCCACTTT
CASSQDRQNNSPLHF
>TRBJ2-5|TRBD1|.|TRBV19
TGTGCCAGTAGGGGGACAGGCCTTCAAGAGACCCAGTACTTC
CASRGTGLQETQYF
>TRBJ2-7|.|.|TRBV11-3
TGTGCCAGCAGCTTAGATCTCCGCCCGAGCTACGAGCAGTACTTC
CASSLDLRPSYEQYF
>TRBJ2-3|.|.|TRBV4-1
TGCGCCAGCAGCCAAGAGGGTAACAGGGCAGATACGCAGTATTTT
CASSQEGNRADTQYF
>TRBJ2-3|TRBD2|.|TRBV3-1/TRBV3-2
TGTGCCAGCAAAACAGCGGGGAGCACAGATACGCAGTATTTT
CASKTAGSTDTQYF
>TRBJ2-1|.|.|TRBV2
TGTGCCAGCAGCCCATCATACAATGAGCAGTTCTTC
CASSPSYNEQFF
>TRBJ2-2|.|.|TRBV27
TGTGCCAGCAGTTTATCGACATTCCGGGGCGGGGAGCTGTTTTTT
CASSLSTFRGGELFF
>TRBJ1-4|.|.|TRBV27
TGTGCCAGCAGTAGTTTCTCGGGGTGGGCTAATGAAAAACTGTTTTTT
CASSSFSGWANEKLFF
>TRBJ2-3|.|.|TRBV20-1
TGCAGTGCTAGTCCCCGACAGGCTATGACAGATACGCAGTATTTT
CSASPRQAMTDTQYF
>TRBJ2-1|.|once|TRBV19
TGTGCCAGTAGTATCGGCCCGGGTAGCCACAATGAGCAGTTCTTC
CASSIGPGSHNEQFF
>TRBJ2-4|.|.|TRBV3-1/TRBV3-2
TGTGCCAGCAGCCGAAACGAACTAAACATTCAGTACTTC
CASSRNELNIQYF
>TRBJ1-1|.|.|TRBV12-3/TRBV12-4
TGTGCCAGCAGACCATACGGACAGACTTTCTTT
CASRPYGQTFF
>TRBJ1-1|.|.|TRBV3-1/TRBV3-2
TGTGCCAGCTCGGCCGGTGGAGTGAACACTGAAGCTTTCTTT
CASSAGGVNTEAFF
>TRBJ1-3|.|.|TRBV21-1
TGTGCCAGCAGCAAGTTAGGGGGCGAGAGCTCTGGAAACACCATATATTTT
CASSKLGGESSGNTIYF
>TRBJ1-2|TRBD1|.|TRBV5-1
TGCGCCAGCAGCGCCTCGACAGGGACTAACTATGGCTACACCTTC
CASSASTGTNYGYTF
>TRBJ2-5|.|.|TRBV6-5
TGTGCCAGCAGTTACTTTTCAGGGGAGACCCAGTACTTC
CASSYFSGETQYF
>TRBJ2-5|.|.|TRBV4-1
TGCGCCAGCAGCCCGCAGGGCTGGATTGGAGAGACCCAGTACTTC
CASSPQGWIGETQYF
>TRBJ2-1|TRBD2|.|TRBV7-2
TGTGCCAGCAGCTTAGCGTCAAGCGGGGGCTACAATGAGCAGTTCTTC
CASSLASSGGYNEQFF
>TRBJ1-6|TRBD1|.|TRBV7-2
TGTGCCAGCAGCTTAGTGGGGACAGACATAAATTCACCCCTCCACTTT
CASSLVGTDINSPLHF
>TRBJ1-2|.|.|TRBV5-6
TGTGCCAGCAGCCTAACTTGGGAGGTAAATCTTAACTATGGCTACACCTTC
CASSLTWEVNLNYGYTF
>TRBJ2-1|TRBD2|once|TRBV19
TGTGCCAGTTGCCTAGCGGGCAGTTCCTACAATGAGCAGTTCTTC
CASCLAGSSYNEQFF
>TRBJ1-5|.|.|TRBV19
TGTGCCAGCCGGGCAGTAGGGGTCAATCAGCCCCAGCATTTT
CASRAVGVNQPQHF
>TRBJ1-1|TRBD1|.|TRBV29-1
TGCAGCGCTACCGGGACAGGGGGCAGGGTGGGCACTGAAGCTTTCTTT
CSATGTGGRVGTEAFF
>TRBJ1-2|.|.|TRBV11-1
TGTGCCAGCAGCTTAGGGACAGTCAACTATGGCTACACCTTC
CASSLGTVNYGYTF